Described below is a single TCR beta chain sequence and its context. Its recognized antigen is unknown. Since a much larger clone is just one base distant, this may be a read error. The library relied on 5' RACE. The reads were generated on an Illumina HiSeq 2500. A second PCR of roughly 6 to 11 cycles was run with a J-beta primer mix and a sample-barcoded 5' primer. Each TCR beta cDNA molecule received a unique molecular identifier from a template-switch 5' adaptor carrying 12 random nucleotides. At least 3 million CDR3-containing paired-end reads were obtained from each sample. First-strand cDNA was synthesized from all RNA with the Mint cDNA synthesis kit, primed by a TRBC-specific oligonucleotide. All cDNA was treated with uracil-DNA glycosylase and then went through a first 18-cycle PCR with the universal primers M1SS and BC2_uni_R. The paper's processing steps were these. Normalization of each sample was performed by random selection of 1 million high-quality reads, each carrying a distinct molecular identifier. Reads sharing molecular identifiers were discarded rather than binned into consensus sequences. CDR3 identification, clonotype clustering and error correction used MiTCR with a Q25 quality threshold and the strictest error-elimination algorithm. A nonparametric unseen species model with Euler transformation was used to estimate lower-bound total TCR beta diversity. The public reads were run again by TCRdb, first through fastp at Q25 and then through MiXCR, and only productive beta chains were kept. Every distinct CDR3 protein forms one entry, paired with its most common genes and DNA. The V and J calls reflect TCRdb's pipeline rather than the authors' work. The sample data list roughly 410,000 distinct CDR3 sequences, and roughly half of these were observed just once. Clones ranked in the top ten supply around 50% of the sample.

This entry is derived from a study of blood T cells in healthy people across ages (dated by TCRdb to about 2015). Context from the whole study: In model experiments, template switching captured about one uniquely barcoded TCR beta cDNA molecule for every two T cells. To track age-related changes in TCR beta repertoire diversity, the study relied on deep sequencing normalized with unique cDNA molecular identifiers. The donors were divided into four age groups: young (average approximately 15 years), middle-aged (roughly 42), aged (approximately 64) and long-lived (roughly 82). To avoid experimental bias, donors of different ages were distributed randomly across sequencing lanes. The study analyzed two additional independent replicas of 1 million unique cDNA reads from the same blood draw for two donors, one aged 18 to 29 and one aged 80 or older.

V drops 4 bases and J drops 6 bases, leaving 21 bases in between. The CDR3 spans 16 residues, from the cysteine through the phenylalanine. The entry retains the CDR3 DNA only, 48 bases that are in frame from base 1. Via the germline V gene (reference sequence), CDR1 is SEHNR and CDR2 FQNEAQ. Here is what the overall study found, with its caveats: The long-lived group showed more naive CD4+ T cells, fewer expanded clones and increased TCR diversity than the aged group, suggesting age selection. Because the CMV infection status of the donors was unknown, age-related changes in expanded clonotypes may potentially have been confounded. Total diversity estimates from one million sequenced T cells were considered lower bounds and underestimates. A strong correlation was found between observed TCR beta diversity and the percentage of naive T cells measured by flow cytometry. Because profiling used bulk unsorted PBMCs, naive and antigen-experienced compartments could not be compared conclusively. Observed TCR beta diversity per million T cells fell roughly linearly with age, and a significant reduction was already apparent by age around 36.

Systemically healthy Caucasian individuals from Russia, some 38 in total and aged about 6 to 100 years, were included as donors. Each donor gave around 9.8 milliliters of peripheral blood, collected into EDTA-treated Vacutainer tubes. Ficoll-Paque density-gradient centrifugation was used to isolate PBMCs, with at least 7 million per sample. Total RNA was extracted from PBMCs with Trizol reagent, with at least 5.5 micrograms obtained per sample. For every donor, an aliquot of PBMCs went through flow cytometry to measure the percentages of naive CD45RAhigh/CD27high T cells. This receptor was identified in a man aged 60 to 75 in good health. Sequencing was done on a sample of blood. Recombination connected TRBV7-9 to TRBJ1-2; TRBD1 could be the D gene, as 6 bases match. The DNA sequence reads TGTGCCAGCAGCTCGGCGGACCCCTCCAAGGGGGATGGCTACACCTTC. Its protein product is CASSSADPSKGDGYTF.